This T cell receptor beta chain derives from a study of CD8 T cells in Susac syndrome. General study points: The study admitted that it had a relatively small number of individuals in its TCR sequencing and HLA analysis.

V shed 2 bases, J shed 2 bases, and the junction held 7 bases outside the gene matches. CDR1 is SGHRS and CDR2 is YFSETQ in the germline V gene. The CDR3 is made up of 16 amino acids. Reverse transcription of roughly 0.45 to 1 ug RNA used random hexamers. Amplification of TCR beta CDR3 across 54 Vbeta and 13 Jbeta was performed with immunoSEQ multiplex PCR. Each CDR3 protein is one row after TCRdb ran MiXCR on the immunoSEQ multiplex PCR reads. Of under 200,000 distinct CDR3 sequences listed, around 95% were seen once; the top ten hold approximately 0.1%. Sequencing of TCR beta was performed on blood CD8+ and CD4+ T cells. TEMRA cells were enriched by FACS, while CD8+ and CD4+ T cells were obtained through a negative isolation that was performed magnetically. Regarding this clonotype: Its antigen is as yet unknown.

This clonotype originated in a human donor in good health. The specimen was CD4+ T cells from PBMCs. This chain links TRBV5-1 with TRBJ2-3, with 8 bases that match TRBD1. This chain's CDR3 is CASSLTGTGSTDTQYF. The CDR3 nucleotides read TGCGCCAGCAGCTTAACCGGGACAGGTTCCACAGATACGCAGTATTTT. Full variable domain (remainder filled in from reference TRBV5-1 and TRBJ2-3): KAGVTQTPRYLIKTRGQQVTLSCSPISGHRSVSWYQQTPGQGLQFLFEYFSETQRNKGNFPGRFSGRQFSNSRSEMNVSTLELGDSALYLCASSLTGTGSTDTQYFGPGTRLTVL.